Following are 5 T cell receptor beta chains from one sample sequenced in a study of response to subunit inactivated influenza vaccine. TCRdb analysed the RT-PCR reads with MiXCR anew, one entry per CDR3 protein. The table has about 480,000 distinct CDR3 sequences, 25% seen once; the top ten hold approximately 2%. Sequencing used CD4+ T cells sorted from PBMCs, obtained roughly 5 days after vaccination. The receptors were gathered from a man in his fifties who received an inactivated influenza vaccine.

A few counts support this clonotype. This chain joins TRBV6-1 and TRBJ1-2, with 9 bases identical to TRBD1. The ends lost 7 bases at V and 4 bases at J; junction bases unmatched: 7. This CDR3 has 14 residues. The V gene's germline CDR1 is MNHNS and CDR2 SASEGT. CDR3 in amino acids: CASTPRDRAYGYTF. For the CDR3, the DNA is TGTGCCAGCACCCCCCGGGACAGGGCCTATGGCTACACCTTC.

The rearrangement uses TRBV6-2 or TRBV6-3 and TRBJ1-5; D ambiguous. The CDR3 has 13 amino acids. V was cut by 3 bases and J by 1 base, with 4 bases left in between. Germline CDR1 and CDR2: MNHEY and SVGEGT. CDR3 bases: TGTGCCAGCAGTTATACGAGCAATCAGCCCCAGCATTTT. Its translation is CASSYTSNQPQHF.

This clonotype showed up just a few times. V and J are TRBV7-9 and TRBJ2-2; tentative D call: TRBD2 (6 bases). Germline CDR1 is SEHNR and CDR2 is FQNEAQ (reference sequence). V lost 0 bases, J lost 4 bases, and 12 bases lay in between. CDR3 size: 16 residues. The CDR3 DNA reads as TGTGCCAGCAGCTTAGCGGCCGGGAGTACCACCGGGGAGCTGTTTTTT. Its protein product is CASSLAAGSTTGELFF.

This clonotype occurred a few times. The genes are TRBV12-3 or TRBV12-4 and TRBJ1-2, with D unclear. The CDR3 loop spans 14 amino acids. The ends were cut back, 5 bases at V and 3 bases at J, with 13 bases in the middle. The CDR3 DNA sequence: TGTGCCAGCAGTCCTACAGTTGGGGACTATGGCTACACCTTC. Its translation: CASSPTVGDYGYTF.

The chain employs TRBV29-1 and TRBJ1-1; 9 bases are a match to TRBD1. Trimming took 4 bases from V and 11 from J; bases not matched to a gene: 5. Germline V CDR1 and CDR2: SQVTM, ANQGSEA. The CDR3 loop spans 11 amino acids. The CDR3 protein is CSVGLTGGAFF. The CDR3 coding sequence is TGCAGCGTTGGTTTGACAGGGGGGGCTTTCTTT.